One sample yielded the 17 T cell receptor beta chains listed below, sequenced in a study of cytomegalovirus exposure and HLA in healthy donors (dated by TCRdb to the late 2010s). Libraries were prepared through the immunoSEQ multiplex PCR assay. The multiplex PCR relied on a mix of 60 forward primers for TCR Vbeta segments and 13 reverse primers for TCR Jbeta segments. In TCRdb, the immuneACCESS table is reduced to in-frame sequences with V and J assigned. These tables do not hold every clone; where another copy was compared, an unresolved V gene accounts for under half, and the others remain unexplained. The table for this sample lists 150,000 to 200,000 clones; over 75% of them were counted only once. The top ten clones comprise approximately 2.1% of the sample. Material for sequencing was PBMCs. The receptors were gathered from a woman aged 25-40 years in good health and CMV-seronegative.

The chain recombines TRBV10-3 with TRBJ1-2; 10 bases map to TRBD1. This CDR3 is 13 amino acids long. Germline loops: CDR1 ENHRY, CDR2 SYGVKD. Germline trimming cut 4 bases from V and 8 bases from J; bases unmatched to any gene: 4. This CDR3 is CAISGQGAMGYTF. CDR3 coding DNA: TGTGCCATCAGTGGACAGGGGGCGATGGGCTACACCTTC.

In this sample, this clone turned up a few times. Here the CDR3 reads CSVSLDRHTGELFF. The CDR3 coding sequence is TGCAGCGTCTCCTTAGACAGGCACACCGGGGAGCTGTTTTTT. This sequence joins TRBV29-1 and TRBJ2-2; tentative D call: TRBD1 (6 bases). Germline CDR1 SQVTM, CDR2 ANQGSEA. The ends were cut back, 6 bases at V and 3 bases at J, with 14 bases in the middle. The CDR3 loop spans 14 amino acids.

This rearrangement joins TRBV2 to TRBJ2-1; 10 bases are a match to TRBD2. The CDR3 is 16 residues long. The junction had 14 bases not matched to a gene; V was cut back by 6 bases and J by 9 bases. Germline CDR1 reads SNHLY; CDR2 reads FYNNEI. DNA of the CDR3: TGTGCCAGCAGGGATATAACCAGCGGGGGGGGCACTGAGCAGTTCTTC. Residues: CASRDITSGGGTEQFF.

The gene calls are TRBV5-1 and TRBJ1-2; the D is unclear. This CDR3 contains 13 residues. Trimming left V 5 bases short and J 0 bases short, with 8 bases between. The germline CDR1 and CDR2 sequences are SGHRS and YFSETQ. CDR3 nucleotides: TGCGCCAGCAGGCCTCAGACTAACTATGGCTACACCTTC. Amino acid sequence: CASRPQTNYGYTF.

This clone is a singleton in its sample. The chain combines TRBV19 with TRBJ1-3; no clear D. In germline, CDR1 is LNHDA, CDR2 SQIVND (reference sequence). V dropped 6 bases and J dropped 3 bases, with 12 bases sitting between them. There are 14 residues in the CDR3. The CDR3 loop reads CASRPETHGNTIYF. The DNA for the CDR3 is TGTGCCAGTAGACCAGAAACACATGGAAACACCATATATTTT.

The chain has TRBV6-1 and TRBJ2-7; D uncertain. CDR3 size: 13 residues. Germline V CDR1 and CDR2: MNHNS, SASEGT. Trimming removed 6 bases from V and 3 bases from J, with 12 bases in between. CDR3 DNA sequence: TGTGCCAGCAGCAGACCAAGCGTCTACGAGCAGTACTTC. It translates to CASSRPSVYEQYF.

The chain couples TRBV15 to TRBJ2-5; unclear D gene. CDR1 and CDR2 (germline): LNHNV, YYDKDF (reference sequence). This CDR3 comprises 13 residues. V dropped 0 bases and J dropped 9 bases, with 11 bases sitting between them. CDR3 nucleotide sequence: TGTGCCACCAGCAGAGACCGACAATCGGCCCAGTACTTC. Protein product: CATSRDRQSAQYF.

This clone has only one observation. This sequence joins TRBV7-2 and TRBJ2-2, with 9 bases lining up with TRBD1. Germline V gene data show CDR1 as SGHTA and CDR2 as FQGNSA. Trimming took 0 bases from V and 5 from J; bases not matched to a gene: 13. This CDR3 contains 19 residues. The CDR3 loop reads CASSLAPTGGKRGTGELFF. In DNA, the CDR3 is TGTGCCAGCAGCTTAGCCCCGACAGGGGGAAAGAGAGGGACCGGGGAGCTGTTTTTT. Using reference TRBV7-2 and TRBJ2-2 for the parts outside the CDR3, the full variable domain is GAGVSQSPSNKVTEKGKDVELRCDPISGHTALYWYRQSLGQGLEFLIYFQGNSAPDKSGLPSDRFSAERTGGSVSTLTIQRTQQEDSAVYLCASSLAPTGGKRGTGELFFGEGSRLTVL.

The V gene is TRBV7-2, the J gene TRBJ2-3; 7 bases line up with TRBD2. The germline CDR1 and CDR2 sequences are SGHTA and FQGNSA. The J segment lost 4 bases and the V segment lost 7 bases, leaving 5 bases of the junction unmatched. This CDR3 has 13 amino acids. CDR3 DNA sequence: TGTGCCAGCAACCGGGAGGCCGCAGATACGCAGTATTTT. Its translation: CASNREAADTQYF.

This clone was detected once. V gene TRBV4-1 combines with J gene TRBJ1-2; TRBD1 agrees at 7 bases. The V gene end was trimmed by 2 bases and the J gene end by 4 bases; junction bases not matched to a gene: 10. The germline V gene has CDR1 MGHRA and CDR2 YSYEKL. The CDR3 is 16 amino acids. CDR3 residues: CASSQITGELVYGYTF. The CDR3, as DNA: TGCGCCAGCAGCCAAATTACAGGGGAACTGGTCTATGGCTACACCTTC.

V usage is TRBV30 and J usage is TRBJ2-3, with unresolved D. Germline V CDR1 and CDR2: GTSNPN, SVGIG (reference sequence). The CDR3 extends over 14 amino acids. The ends were cut back, 3 bases at V and 6 bases at J, with 16 bases in the middle. This chain's CDR3 is CAWSVSLRRDTQYF. The CDR3 nucleotides are TGTGCCTGGAGCGTCTCCCTCCGGCGGGATACGCAGTATTTT.

There are a few counts of this clone. CDR3 residues: CSVLQGATAFF. In nucleotides, the CDR3 is TGCAGCGTTCTACAGGGGGCAACAGCTTTCTTT. The chain couples TRBV29-1 to TRBJ1-1; TRBD1 matches at 9 bases. CDR3 length: 11 residues. V lost 5 bases, J lost 10 bases, and 5 bases stayed unmatched. Germline CDR1 and CDR2: SQVTM and ANQGSEA.

The CDR3 bases are TGTGCCAGCAGCACCAGGACAGGGTTGAATGAGCAGTTCTTC. This codes for CASSTRTGLNEQFF. The chain combines TRBV7-9 with TRBJ2-1, with 8 bases that match TRBD1. V shed 5 bases and J 7 bases; nucleotides not matched to a gene: 7. The CDR3 totals 14 residues. The germline V gene has CDR1 SEHNR and CDR2 FQNEAQ (reference sequence).

The chain links TRBV5-1 to TRBJ2-3; possibly TRBD2 for D (5 bases). The CDR3 has 15 amino acids. Germline CDR1 and CDR2: SGHRS and YFSETQ. V was pared by 4 bases and J by 2 bases, with 14 bases between. In nucleotides, the CDR3 is TGCGCCAGCAGCCCTCGGACTGCGAACACAGATACGCAGTATTTT. As protein: CASSPRTANTDTQYF.

The genes are TRBV28 and TRBJ2-3, with TRBD2 identical over 12 bases. With 5 bases clipped from V and 2 bases from J, the junction kept 14 bases outside the gene matches. The CDR3 loop spans 19 amino acids. The germline gives CDR1 MDHEN, CDR2 SYDVKM. The CDR3 here is CASSPTSGTSGQITDTQYF. The CDR3, as DNA: TGTGCCAGCAGTCCAACTTCCGGGACTAGCGGGCAAATCACAGATACGCAGTATTTT.

This clone has only one observation. This chain links TRBV29-1 with TRBJ1-5, with D perhaps matching TRBD1 (6 bases). The CDR3 sequence is 13 residues long. Trimming removed 6 bases from V and 6 bases from J, with 15 bases in between. Germline V CDR1 and CDR2: SQVTM, ANQGSEA. CDR3 sequence: CSVAGIRGQPQHF. CDR3 nucleotides: TGCAGCGTGGCAGGGATCAGGGGTCAGCCCCAGCATTTT. Full variable domain (outside the CDR3, taken from reference TRBV29-1 and TRBJ1-5): SAVISQKPSRDICQRGTSLTIQCQVDSQVTMMFWYRQQPGQSLTLIATANQGSEATYESGFVIDKFPISRPNLTFSTLTVSNMSPEDSSIYLCSVAGIRGQPQHFGDGTRLSIL.

The chain employs TRBV27 and TRBJ2-7; perhaps TRBD1 as D (5 bases). The CDR3 sequence is 15 residues long. Germline CDR1 MNHEY, CDR2 SMNVEV (reference sequence). With 3 bases removed from V and 0 bases from J, the gap between germline ends came to 12 bases. The CDR3 protein is CASSFLGPISYEQYF. DNA of the CDR3: TGTGCCAGCAGTTTTCTGGGGCCGATCTCCTACGAGCAGTACTTC.